The next 5 T cell receptor beta chains were all read from a single sample in a study of breast tumors, draining lymph nodes, adjacent tissues. Using its own MiXCR run on the multiplex PCR reads, TCRdb lists one record per CDR3 protein. The sample includes about 21,000 distinct CDR3 sequences, 50% of them seen just once. The source material was breast tumor tissue. The receptor set was obtained from a female donor with breast cancer. Some clones in this sample may be carry-over from other donors' samples.

A remark on this clonotype: The germline gene is not matched at one end of the junction; a read error may be the cause. The gene calls are TRBV27 and TRBJ1-6; no definite D call. There are 14 residues in the CDR3. Per the germline V gene, CDR1 is MNHEY and CDR2 is SMNVEV (reference sequence). This chain's CDR3 is CASSPSTISYEQYF. The CDR3 DNA sequence: TGTGCCAGCAGCCCCAGTACCATCTCCTACGAGCAGTACTTT.

This clonotype is classed as medium-sized (0.01 to 0.1%). The chain links TRBV7-2 to TRBJ2-2; D ambiguous. The length of the CDR3 is 14 residues. The V and J ends lost 0 bases and 2 bases respectively, with 4 bases between them. Looked up from germline, CDR1 is SGHTA and CDR2 is FQGNSA. This CDR3 reads CASSLAHNTGELFF. In DNA, the CDR3 is TGTGCCAGCAGCTTAGCACACAACACCGGGGAGCTGTTTTTT.

There are many counts of this clonotype. V gene TRBV9 combines with J gene TRBJ2-3; 7 bases fit TRBD2. The CDR3 spans 16 residues. V lost 4 bases, J lost 2 bases, and 10 bases stayed unmatched. Germline CDR1 SGDLS, CDR2 YYNGEE. For the CDR3, the DNA is TGTGCCAGCAGCCTTGAGGGAGGGCATACCACAGATACGCAGTATTTT. Protein product: CASSLEGGHTTDTQYF.

This clonotype was counted at least ten times. This rearrangement joins TRBV7-8 to TRBJ1-5, with 9 positions matching TRBD1. The J segment lost 2 bases and the V segment lost 2 bases, leaving 4 bases of the junction unmatched. The CDR3 totals 16 residues. Germline assignment: CDR1 SGHVS and CDR2 FQNEAQ. The CDR3 DNA is TGTGCCAGCAGCTTACTGGGACAGGGTGGCAATCAGCCCCAGCATTTT. Its translation is CASSLLGQGGNQPQHF.

This clonotype came up many times. The gene calls are TRBV10-1 and TRBJ2-1; 13 positions match TRBD2. CDR1 and CDR2 from the germline V gene are WNHNN and SYGVQD (reference sequence). The CDR3 extends over 14 amino acids. Trimming at V came to 4 bases and at J to 9 bases, leaving 3 bases not matched to a gene. In DNA, the CDR3 is TGCGCCAGCAGTGGAGGACTAGCGGGGGCTGAGCAGTTCTTC. As protein: CASSGGLAGAEQFF.